One sample yielded the 19 T cell receptor beta chains listed below, sequenced in a study of cytomegalovirus exposure and HLA in healthy donors. The PCR made use of 60 Vbeta and 13 Jbeta primers. The method was immunoSEQ multiplex PCR; TCRdb's version includes in-frame clones alone and lacks a portion of them. This table has 140,000 or so clones, around three quarters appearing once. Sequencing input: PBMCs. The receptors come from a man in his forties in good health and CMV-seronegative.

The count of this clone is one. This sequence joins TRBV7-9 and TRBJ2-5; 7 nucleotides agree with TRBD1. The J call is in doubt because the DNA end fits TRBJ2-7 better. This CDR3 has 16 amino acids. CDR1 SEHNR and CDR2 FQNEAQ come from the germline V gene (reference sequence). The CDR3 DNA sequence: TGTGCCAGCAGCTTAGTTGTGGACAGGAGATCCTACGAGCAGTACTTC. As protein: CASSLVVDRRSYEQYF.

This clone was counted between two and nine times. The genes are TRBV14 and TRBJ2-2; no clear D. Between the trimmed V and J ends, which lost 1 base and 2 bases, there was a span of 8 bases. The CDR3 sequence is 15 residues long. CDR1 and CDR2 from the germline V gene are SGHDN and FVKESK. The CDR3 region is CASSQGGRNTGELFF. CDR3 nucleotide sequence: TGTGCCAGCAGCCAAGGAGGAAGAAACACCGGGGAGCTGTTTTTT. Based on the CDR3 plus reference TRBV14 and TRBJ2-2, the full variable domain is EAGVTQFPSHSVIEKGQTVTLRCDPISGHDNLYWYRRVMGKEIKFLLHFVKESKQDESGMPNNRFLAERTGGTYSTLKVQPAELEDSGVYFCASSQGGRNTGELFFGEGSRLTVL.

The chain carries TRBV18 and TRBJ1-2, with TRBD1 as a possible D gene (6 bases). The CDR3 spans 15 residues. Trimming cost V 6 bases and J 6 bases, with 20 bases left between them. The germline CDR1 and CDR2 sequences are KGHSH and LQKENI. CDR3 sequence: CASSAFTGLDDGYTF. The CDR3 nucleotides are TGTGCCAGCTCGGCTTTTACAGGGTTGGACGATGGCTACACCTTC.

The V gene is TRBV29-1, the J gene TRBJ2-3; tentative D call: TRBD2 (6 bases). CDR1 SQVTM and CDR2 ANQGSEA come from the germline V gene. The V and J ends lost 2 bases and 1 base respectively, with 16 bases between them. The CDR3 is 16 residues long. This CDR3 is CSVERRRESGTDTQYF. CDR3 nucleotides: TGCAGCGTTGAAAGGCGGCGGGAATCTGGCACAGATACGCAGTATTTT.

This clone was seen only a few times. The chain employs TRBV10-3 and TRBJ1-4; D uncertain. Germline CDR1 reads ENHRY; CDR2 reads SYGVKD. The CDR3 sequence is 14 residues long. V was trimmed by 5 bases and J by 0 bases, leaving 7 bases between them. The CDR3 loop reads CAISPDATNEKLFF. In DNA, the CDR3 is TGTGCCATCAGTCCAGATGCAACTAATGAAAAACTGTTTTTT.

The chain joins TRBV27 to TRBJ1-1, with 7 bases that match TRBD1. CDR3 length: 14 residues. J gave up 1 base and V 8 bases, and 7 bases lay outside the gene matches. From germline, CDR1 is MNHEY and CDR2 SMNVEV (reference sequence). This CDR3 reads CASAPGQKNTEAFF. CDR3 DNA: TGTGCCAGCGCACCGGGACAGAAGAACACTGAAGCTTTCTTT.

The J gene is TRBJ2-3, the V gene TRBV10-1; perhaps TRBD2 as D (6 bases). Trimming stripped 8 bases from V and 2 bases from J, with 29 bases between. This CDR3 comprises 19 residues. Germline assignment: CDR1 WNHNN and CDR2 SYGVQD (reference sequence). The CDR3 coding sequence is TGCGCCAGCGGTTGGCCTAGCGATCCCTCACAACCTTACACAGATACGCAGTATTTT. It yields the protein CASGWPSDPSQPYTDTQYF.

The chain recombines TRBV28 with TRBJ2-1, with TRBD2 matching 7 bases. Germline lookup yields CDR1 MDHEN and CDR2 SYDVKM. The CDR3 is 14 amino acids. J gave up 7 bases and V 6 bases, and 9 bases lay outside the gene matches. The CDR3 here is CASSRGDYKNEQFF. The DNA for the CDR3 is TGTGCCAGCAGCCGTGGGGACTACAAGAATGAGCAGTTCTTC.

The chain carries TRBV5-1 and TRBJ2-1; TRBD1 might be the D (5 bases). V dropped 1 base and J dropped 5 bases, with 10 bases sitting between them. The CDR3 contains 14 residues. CDR1 is SGHRS, CDR2 YFSETQ, per germline. CDR3 sequence (DNA): TGCGCCAGCAGCTTGTCAGGGCCTCACAATGAGCAGTTCTTC. Translated, it gives CASSLSGPHNEQFF.

V is TRBV10-3 and J is TRBJ2-1, with 12 bases that match TRBD2. Per the germline V gene, CDR1 is ENHRY and CDR2 is SYGVKD. Germline trimming cut 6 bases from V and 6 bases from J; bases unmatched to any gene: 9. The CDR3 spans 16 residues. CDR3: CAISYPTSGSGNEQFF. The DNA for the CDR3 is TGTGCCATCAGCTATCCGACTAGCGGGAGTGGCAATGAGCAGTTCTTC.

J is TRBJ2-1 and V is TRBV7-9, with TRBD2 matching 8 bases. Per the germline V gene, CDR1 is SEHNR and CDR2 is FQNEAQ (reference sequence). This CDR3 has 15 amino acids. Trimming at V came to 1 base and at J to 1 base, leaving 0 bases not matched to a gene. This CDR3 is CASSLGLASYNEQFF. CDR3 DNA sequence: TGTGCCAGCAGCTTAGGACTAGCGTCCTACAATGAGCAGTTCTTC.

The genes are TRBV10-3 and TRBJ2-7; 9 nucleotides align to TRBD1. V was pared by 3 bases and J by 3 bases, with 3 bases of the junction left unmatched. Per the germline V gene, CDR1 is ENHRY and CDR2 is SYGVKD. There are 14 residues in the CDR3. The CDR3, as DNA: TGTGCCATCAGTGATCCGGACAGGGGCTACGAGCAGTACTTC. Residues: CAISDPDRGYEQYF.

The chain carries TRBV15 and TRBJ1-1, with 9 bases aligning to TRBD1. In germline, CDR1 is LNHNV, CDR2 YYDKDF (reference sequence). The V gene end was trimmed by 6 bases and the J gene end by 4 bases; junction bases not matched to a gene: 3. The length of the CDR3 is 13 residues. CDR3 sequence: CATSPQGATEAFF. CDR3 nucleotides: TGTGCCACCAGTCCACAGGGGGCCACTGAAGCTTTCTTT. The full variable domain, completed using reference TRBV15 and TRBJ1-1, is DAMVIQNPRYQVTQFGKPVTLSCSQTLNHNVMYWYQQKSSQAPKLLFHYYDKDFNNEADTPDNFQSRRPNTSFCFLDIRSPGLGDTAMYLCATSPQGATEAFFGQGTRLTVV.

The rearrangement uses TRBV12-5 and TRBJ2-2; D gene uncertain. Germline V lookup: CDR1 LGHNT, CDR2 FRNRAP. The V end lost 0 bases, the J end lost 1 base, and 9 bases lay between the germline ends. This CDR3 has 16 amino acids. This CDR3 is CASGLVDAGNTGELFF. In DNA, the CDR3 is TGTGCTAGTGGTTTGGTAGATGCAGGGAACACCGGGGAGCTGTTTTTT.

This clone has a handful of counts. V and J are TRBV30 and TRBJ2-7; D is undetermined. Germline CDR1 is GTSNPN and CDR2 is SVGIG (reference sequence). The CDR3 loop spans 15 amino acids. Trimming removed 4 bases from V and 3 bases from J, with 19 bases in between. The CDR3, as DNA: TGTGCCTGGAACCCCACTAAGCCTCCACTCTACGAGCAGTACTTC. Amino acid sequence: CAWNPTKPPLYEQYF.

Only one count was recorded for this clone. V is TRBV7-2 and J is TRBJ2-3; D is possibly TRBD2 (5 bases). The CDR3 consists of 17 residues. Germline V gene lookup returns CDR1 SGHTA and CDR2 FQGNSA. V was trimmed by 0 bases and J by 0 bases, leaving 13 bases between them. The CDR3 region has the DNA TGTGCCAGCAGCTTAGCTGACGGGGTATATAGCACAGATACGCAGTATTTT. Translating gives CASSLADGVYSTDTQYF.

The chain is built from TRBV30 and TRBJ2-1; 8 positions match TRBD2. The CDR3 length is 13 residues. The V gene end was trimmed by 5 bases and the J gene end by 6 bases; junction bases not matched to a gene: 6. Germline V gene sequence: CDR1 GTSNPN, CDR2 SVGIG (reference sequence). The CDR3 DNA sequence: TGTGCCTGGGGAGCCGGGGGGGTCAATGAGCAGTTCTTC. Translated, it gives CAWGAGGVNEQFF.

The table lists this clone with a count of one. The chain uses TRBV14 and TRBJ2-7; 8 bases match TRBD1. From germline, CDR1 is SGHDN and CDR2 FVKESK. The CDR3 consists of 14 residues. The V and J ends lost 1 base and 9 bases, in that order; junction bases with no gene match: 8. The CDR3 sequence is CASSQASGQGGQYF. In nucleotides, the CDR3 is TGTGCCAGCAGCCAAGCATCAGGACAGGGTGGGCAGTACTTC.

The chain has TRBV2 and TRBJ2-5, with D possibly being TRBD2 (6 bases). The J call is uncertain, as TRBJ2-7 better fits the DNA end. The CDR3 consists of 15 residues. Germline V CDR1 and CDR2: SNHLY, FYNNEI. CDR3 in amino acids: CASSEGRGSSYEQYF. The CDR3 bases are TGTGCCAGCAGTGAAGGGCGGGGAAGCTCCTACGAGCAGTACTTC.